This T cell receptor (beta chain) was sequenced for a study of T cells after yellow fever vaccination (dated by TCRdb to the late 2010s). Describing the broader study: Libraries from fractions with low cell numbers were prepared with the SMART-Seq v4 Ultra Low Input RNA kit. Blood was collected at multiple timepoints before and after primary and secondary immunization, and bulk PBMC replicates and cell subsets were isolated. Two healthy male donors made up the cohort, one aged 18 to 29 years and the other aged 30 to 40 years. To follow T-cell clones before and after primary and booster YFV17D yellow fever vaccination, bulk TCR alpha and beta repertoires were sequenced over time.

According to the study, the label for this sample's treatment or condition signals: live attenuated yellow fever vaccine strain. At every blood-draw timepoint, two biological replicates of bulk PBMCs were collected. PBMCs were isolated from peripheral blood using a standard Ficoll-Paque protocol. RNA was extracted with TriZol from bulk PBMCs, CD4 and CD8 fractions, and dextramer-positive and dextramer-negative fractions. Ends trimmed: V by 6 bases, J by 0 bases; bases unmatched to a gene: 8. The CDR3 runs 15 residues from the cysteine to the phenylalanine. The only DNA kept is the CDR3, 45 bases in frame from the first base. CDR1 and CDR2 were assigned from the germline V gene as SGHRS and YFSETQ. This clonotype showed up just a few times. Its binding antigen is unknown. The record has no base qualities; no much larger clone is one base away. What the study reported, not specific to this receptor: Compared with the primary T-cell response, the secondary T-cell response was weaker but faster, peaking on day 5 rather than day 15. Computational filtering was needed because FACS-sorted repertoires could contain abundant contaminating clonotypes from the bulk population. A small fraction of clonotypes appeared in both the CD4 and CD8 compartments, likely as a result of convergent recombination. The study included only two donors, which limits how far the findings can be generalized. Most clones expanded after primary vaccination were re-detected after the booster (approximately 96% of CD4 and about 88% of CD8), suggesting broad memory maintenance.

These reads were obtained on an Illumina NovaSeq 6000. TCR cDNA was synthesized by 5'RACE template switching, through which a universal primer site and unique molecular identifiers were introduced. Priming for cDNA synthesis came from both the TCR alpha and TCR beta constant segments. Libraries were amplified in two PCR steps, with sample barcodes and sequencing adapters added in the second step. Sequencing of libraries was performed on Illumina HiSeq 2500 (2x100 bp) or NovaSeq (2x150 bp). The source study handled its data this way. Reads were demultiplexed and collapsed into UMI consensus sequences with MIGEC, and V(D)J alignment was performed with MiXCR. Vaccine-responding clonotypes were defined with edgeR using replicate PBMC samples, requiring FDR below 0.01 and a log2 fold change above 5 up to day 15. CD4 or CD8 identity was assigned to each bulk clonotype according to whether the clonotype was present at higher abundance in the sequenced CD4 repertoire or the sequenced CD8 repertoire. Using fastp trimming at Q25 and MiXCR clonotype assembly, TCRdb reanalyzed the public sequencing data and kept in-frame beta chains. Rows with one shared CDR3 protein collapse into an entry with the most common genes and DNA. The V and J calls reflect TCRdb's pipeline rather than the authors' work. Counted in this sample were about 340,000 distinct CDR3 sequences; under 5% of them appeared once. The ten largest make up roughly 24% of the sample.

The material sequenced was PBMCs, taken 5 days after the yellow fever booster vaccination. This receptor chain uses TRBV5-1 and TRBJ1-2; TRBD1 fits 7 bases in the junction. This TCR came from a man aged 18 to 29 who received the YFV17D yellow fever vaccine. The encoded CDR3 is CASTLGTASNYGYTF. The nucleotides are TGCGCCAGCACCCTAGGGACAGCTTCTAACTATGGCTACACCTTC.